The source of this T cell receptor beta chain is a study of blood T cells in healthy people across ages (dated by TCRdb to 2014 to 2015). Background for the entire study: In model experiments, template switching captured about one uniquely barcoded TCR beta cDNA molecule for every two T cells. Age-related changes in TCR beta repertoire diversity were measured in the study by deep sequencing normalized with unique cDNA molecular identifiers. Donors were grouped into four age groups: young (average approximately 15 years), middle-aged (39), aged (around 60) and long-lived (around 80). Donors of different ages were randomly distributed across sequencing lanes to avoid experimental bias. The study analyzed two additional independent replicas of 1 million unique cDNA reads from the same blood draw for two donors, one aged 18 to 29 and one aged 80 or older.

The library was built by means of 5' RACE. Sequencing instrument: Illumina HiSeq 2500. A second PCR of roughly 6 to 11 cycles was run with a J-beta primer mix and a sample-barcoded 5' primer. A unique molecular identifier was introduced onto each TCR beta cDNA molecule by a template-switch 5' adaptor carrying 12 random nucleotides. Each sample yielded at least 3 million CDR3-containing paired-end reads. All of the RNA was converted into first-strand cDNA using the Mint cDNA synthesis kit, with a TRBC-specific oligonucleotide serving as the primer. All cDNA was treated with uracil-DNA glycosylase and then went through a first 18-cycle PCR with the universal primers M1SS and BC2_uni_R. On the authors' methods: For normalization, 1 million high-quality reads, each with a distinct molecular identifier, were randomly selected from each sample. Instead of being binned into consensus sequences, reads with shared molecular identifiers were discarded. CDR3 identification, clonotype clustering and error correction used MiTCR with a Q25 quality threshold and the strictest error-elimination algorithm. A nonparametric unseen species model using Euler transformation provided a lower-bound estimate of total TCR beta diversity. TCRdb's own reprocessing of the public reads used fastp at Q25 and MiXCR and kept productive beta chains. Merged by CDR3 protein, the rows form single entries marked with the most common genes and DNA. These V and J calls derive from TCRdb rather than the authors' analysis. This sample has 650,000 to 700,000 distinct CDR3 sequences in its table, and around 50% of those were observed once. The ten largest clones add up to approximately 12% of the sample.

The donors were some 36 Caucasian individuals from Russia, aged roughly 6 to 95 years, who were systemically healthy. Each donor gave ten milliliters of peripheral blood, collected into EDTA-treated Vacutainer tubes. PBMCs were isolated by Ficoll-Paque density-gradient centrifugation, with at least 7 million obtained per sample. Total RNA, at least 5 micrograms per sample, was extracted from PBMCs with Trizol reagent. Naive CD45RAhigh/CD27high T cell percentages were measured by flow cytometry on a PBMC aliquot from every donor. Measured from the cysteine to the phenylalanine, the CDR3 is 15 residues long. The sequence is cut down to CDR3 DNA, 45 bases in frame from base 1. Reading the germline V gene gives CDR1 SGHTA and CDR2 FQGNSA. What the authors observed across the whole study: Observed TCR beta diversity per million T cells fell roughly linearly with age, and a significant reduction was already apparent by age about 36. The percentage of naive T cells measured by flow cytometry correlated strongly with observed TCR beta diversity. Estimates of total diversity from one million sequenced T cells were regarded as lower bounds and underestimates. Bulk unsorted PBMC profiling prevented conclusive comparison of naive and antigen-experienced compartments. The CMV infection status of donors was not known, potentially confounding age-related changes in expanded clonotypes. Compared with the aged group, more naive CD4+ T cells, fewer expanded clones and increased TCR diversity were shown by the long-lived group, suggesting age selection.

In the case of this clonotype: This receptor's antigen is unknown. Mismatch with germline at one junction end may stem from a read error.

Sequences were obtained from blood. This clonotype was sampled from a woman older than 75 in good health. Recombination joined TRBV7-2 with TRBJ2-7, with TRBD1 perhaps the D gene, on 5 matching bases. The DNA is as follows: TGTGCCGGCAGCGAAGGGGCAGGAGACGCCTACGAGCAGTACTTC. Its protein product is CAGSEGAGDAYEQYF.